This TCR beta chain was identified in a study of blood T cell repertoires in COVID-19 (dated by TCRdb to about 2020). For context, the study as a whole: Collaborator samples came from the United States, Italy and Spain and covered acute and convalescent phases of COVID-19. The prospective study material was composed of cDNA or gDNA derived from T cells, B-cell-depleted T cells, or PBMCs. Where available, HLA class I and class II types were taken from metadata supplied by the sample provider and were not determined by assay-based typing. The repertoires were released in a freely available public database meant as a resource for research on the immune response to SARS-CoV-2. A de-identified subject ID, COVID-19 status, age in years and sex were almost always included in the sample metadata. Samples were obtained from the ongoing ImmuneRACE study (first 160 participants) and from some 1,300 subjects provided by 6 global collaborators. Subjects who had been exposed to COVID-19, were actively infected with it, or had recovered from it provided the deeply sampled blood TCRbeta repertoires that made up the dataset. What the study reported, not specific to this receptor: How much clinical and demographic metadata was included differed by source and by participant, and the metadata was provided uncurated.

Per the germline V gene, MGHRA is the CDR1 and YSYEKL is the CDR2. V is trimmed back by 0 bases and J by 4 bases, and the junction contains 12 bases that no gene match accounts for. Including cysteine and phenylalanine, the CDR3 has 18 amino acids. The DNA shown is the 54-base CDR3, in frame from base 1. The sample holds one count of this clone. No cognate antigen has been identified for it. The sample holds no much larger clone one base away, and base qualities are not on file. TCRbeta CDR3 regions were amplified from genomic DNA by means of the immunoSEQ Assay, a bias-controlled multiplex PCR. The paper's processing steps were these. The number of nucleated cells in each sample was estimated from the amplification of reference gene primers within the assay. To quantify the absolute abundance of each unique TCRbeta CDR3 rearrangement, sequence reads were collapsed and filtered. For each sample, productive Simpson clonality was calculated as the square root of Simpson's diversity index over productive rearrangements. TCRdb retrieved this table from immuneACCESS and kept in-frame rearrangements only. Not all clones are present; in checked studies, unresolved V genes account for under half, and no reason is known for the remainder. V, J and clone size are those of that table, while D and trimming were read from the DNA. The sample data list about 99,000 clones, and about 91% of these were observed just once. The ten largest clones add up to 5% to 6.5% of the sample.

The collaborating institutions used their own protocols to collect whole blood in K2EDTA tubes. Collaborator samples were shipped for TCRbeta analysis as frozen whole blood, isolated PBMCs, or DNA extracted from either sample type. The rearrangement combines TRBV4-1 with TRBJ2-1; 7 nucleotides in the junction match TRBD2. The TCR sequence derives from a human donor in a cohort sampled during active COVID-19. Sequencing input: peripheral blood. Here the CDR3 is given as CASSQENLDLAEYNEQFF. The sequence in DNA is TGCGCCAGCAGCCAAGAAAACTTAGACCTAGCGGAATACAATGAGCAGTTCTTC.